These T cell receptor beta chains were read from a single sample in a study of vaccination effects on CD4 cells after COVID-19. Generated by immunoSEQ multiplex PCR, the TCRdb table keeps only in-frame clones and is missing some. The sample contains some 22,000 clones, around 80% of which appear only once. Their target antigens are unknown. The specimen comprised CD4+ T cells from PBMCs cultured with HCoV-NL63 spike peptides, sampled before COVID-19 vaccination. The receptors were sampled from a human donor who received a COVID-19 vaccine. The conserved cysteine and the conserved F or W are not part of the CDR3 here. Where a row states a size, it is once, few, many or the class of an expanded clone; other rows omit it.

v_gene	abundance	j_gene	CDR3aa
TRBV6-1	.	TRBJ1-5	ASSEWDRGPYQPQH
TRBV18	.	TRBJ2-7	ASSPEAGYYEQY
TRBV16	.	TRBJ1-2	ASSQYGGGGYT
TRBV25-1	.	TRBJ1-1	ASRGRDTEAF
TRBV7-3	.	TRBJ2-1	ASSSGFGSYNEQF
TRBV5-1	.	TRBJ2-1	ASRAARYNEQF
TRBV27	.	TRBJ1-2	ASSSLGGFSGYT
TRBV28	.	TRBJ1-1	ASSVVTENTEAF
TRBV23-1	.	TRBJ1-3	ASSPQGVDSGNTIY
TRBV28	.	TRBJ1-2	ASSLSGQSNYGYT
TRBV3-1/TRBV3-2	once	TRBJ1-6	ASSPGHLTLH
TRBV7-9	.	TRBJ2-3	ASSLAGTSTDTQY
TRBV5-4	.	TRBJ2-1	ASSMDRGRGNEQF
TRBV6-2/TRBV6-3	.	TRBJ1-1	ASSPTESYEAF
TRBV29-1	.	TRBJ1-1	SVGEAGQNTEAF
TRBV7-8	.	TRBJ2-5	ASSYGAQETQY
TRBV10-3	.	TRBJ2-5	AISETLGQETQY
TRBV6-5	.	TRBJ2-3	ASRMSSGGTDTQY
TRBV21-1	.	TRBJ2-3	ASSIPGQGVVCTDTQY
TRBV5-4	.	TRBJ2-2	ASSPGGAGQTDGELF
TRBV15	.	TRBJ2-1	ATSRVGNSYNEQF
TRBV29-1	.	TRBJ1-2	SVEDPGIRYGYT
TRBV4-3	few	TRBJ1-2	ASSQDFRQGDYGYT
TRBV18	.	TRBJ1-1	ASSPPTGTNTEAF
TRBV10-2	.	TRBJ2-1	ASRKALAGDQEQF
TRBV27	.	TRBJ1-4	ASRGQNSEKLF
TRBV12-2	.	TRBJ2-7	ASRSKEGPREQY
TRBV5-1	.	TRBJ2-1	ASSLGAGGRYNEQF
TRBV12-5	.	TRBJ2-5	ASGLEVETQY
TRBV15	once	TRBJ2-7	ATSSAGTVPYEQY
TRBV2	.	TRBJ2-5	ASTLTRGYETQY
TRBV15	.	TRBJ2-1	ATSRSPGTEQF
TRBV18	.	TRBJ1-6	ASSPDRVTRNSPLH
TRBV7-8	.	TRBJ1-5	ASSLGSGNQPQH
TRBV27	.	TRBJ2-7	ASSRQGASSYEQY
TRBV28	.	TRBJ2-4	ASSSITGPGGRLAKNIQY
TRBV29-1	.	TRBJ2-1	SVQKTGGGPSYNEQF
TRBV3-1/TRBV3-2	once	TRBJ2-1	ASSQEPPNEQF
TRBV28	.	TRBJ2-1	ASNPSGKMVNEQF
TRBV7-7	few	TRBJ2-5	ASSLGRVIRPQETQY
TRBV2	.	TRBJ1-2	ASSEGVMNYGYT
TRBV30	.	TRBJ1-3	AWSYGPGNTIY
TRBV3-1/TRBV3-2	.	TRBJ1-4	ASSQFNAGPNEKLF
TRBV4-2	once	TRBJ2-5	ASSQGIAGGETQY
TRBV30	.	TRBJ1-5	AWSVQGVHQPQH
TRBV2	.	TRBJ1-1	ASRWTGAEAF
TRBV27	.	TRBJ1-6	ASSLEGEENSPLH
TRBV9	.	TRBJ2-7	ASSAHTGTSGAHYEQY
TRBV3-1/TRBV3-2	.	TRBJ2-3	ASSQDLAGSDTQY
TRBV6-5	few	TRBJ2-7	AGGQGHYEQY
TRBV4-2	.	TRBJ2-7	ASSQAGTYSYEQY